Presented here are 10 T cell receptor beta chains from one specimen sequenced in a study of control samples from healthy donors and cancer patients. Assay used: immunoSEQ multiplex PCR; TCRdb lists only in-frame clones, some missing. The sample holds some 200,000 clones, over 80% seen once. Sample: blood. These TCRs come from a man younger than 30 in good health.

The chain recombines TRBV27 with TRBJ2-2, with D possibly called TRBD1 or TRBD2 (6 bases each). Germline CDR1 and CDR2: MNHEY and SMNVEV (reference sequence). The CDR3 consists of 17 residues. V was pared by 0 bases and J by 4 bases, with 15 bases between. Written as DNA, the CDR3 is TGTGCCAGCAGTTTATCCCTTAGGGGGGCGAGCACCGGGGAGCTGTTTTTT. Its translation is CASSLSLRGASTGELFF.

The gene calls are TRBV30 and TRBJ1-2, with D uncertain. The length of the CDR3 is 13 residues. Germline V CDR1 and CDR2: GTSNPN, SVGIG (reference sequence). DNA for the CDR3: TGTGCTAATCACAAGCCAAACGGGATTGGCTACACCTTC. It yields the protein CANHKPNGIGYTF.

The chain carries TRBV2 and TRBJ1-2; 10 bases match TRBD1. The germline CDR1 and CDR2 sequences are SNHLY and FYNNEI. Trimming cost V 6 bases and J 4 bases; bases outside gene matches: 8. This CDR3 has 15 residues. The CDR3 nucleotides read TGTGCCAGCAGCCAGGCTGGGACAGGGGTCTATGGCTACACCTTC. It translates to CASSQAGTGVYGYTF. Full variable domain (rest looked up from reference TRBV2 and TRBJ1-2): EPEVTQTPSHQVTQMGQEVILRCVPISNHLYFYWYRQILGQKVEFLVSFYNNEISEKSEIFDDQFSVERPDGSNFTLKIRSTKLEDSAMYFCASSQAGTGVYGYTFGSGTRLTVV.

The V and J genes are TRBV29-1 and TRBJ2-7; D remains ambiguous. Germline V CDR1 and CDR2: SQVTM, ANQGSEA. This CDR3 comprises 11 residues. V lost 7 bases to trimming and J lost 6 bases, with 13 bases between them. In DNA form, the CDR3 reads TGCAGCGCTCGAAAGGTCGGCGAGCAGTACTTC. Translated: CSARKVGEQYF.

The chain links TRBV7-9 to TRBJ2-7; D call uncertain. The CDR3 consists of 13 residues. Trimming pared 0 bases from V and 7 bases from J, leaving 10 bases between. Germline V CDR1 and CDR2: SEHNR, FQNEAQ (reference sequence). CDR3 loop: CASSLALGREQYF. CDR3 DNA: TGTGCCAGCAGCTTAGCGCTAGGTCGGGAGCAGTACTTC.

CDR3 sequence (DNA): TGTGCCAGCAGTAACCCCCTGGGCTATGGCTACACCTTC. It codes for CASSNPLGYGYTF. The chain couples TRBV27 to TRBJ1-2; no reliable D call. Germline-derived CDR1 and CDR2 are MNHEY and SMNVEV (reference sequence). This CDR3 spans 13 amino acids. Trimming removed 5 bases at V and 4 bases at J, with 11 bases between.

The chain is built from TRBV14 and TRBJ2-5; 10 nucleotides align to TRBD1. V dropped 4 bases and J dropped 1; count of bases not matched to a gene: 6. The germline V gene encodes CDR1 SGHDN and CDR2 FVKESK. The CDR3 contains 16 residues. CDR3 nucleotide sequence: TGTGCCAGCAGCCGCGGGACAGGGGACTTCCAAGAGACCCAGTACTTC. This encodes CASSRGTGDFQETQYF. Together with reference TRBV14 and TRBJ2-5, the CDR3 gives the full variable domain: EAGVTQFPSHSVIEKGQTVTLRCDPISGHDNLYWYRRVMGKEIKFLLHFVKESKQDESGMPNNRFLAERTGGTYSTLKVQPAELEDSGVYFCASSRGTGDFQETQYFGPGTRLLVL.

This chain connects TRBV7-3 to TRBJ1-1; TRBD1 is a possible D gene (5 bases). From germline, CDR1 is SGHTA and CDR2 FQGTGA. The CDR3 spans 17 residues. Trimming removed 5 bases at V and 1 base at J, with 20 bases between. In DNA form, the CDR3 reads TGTGCCAGCAGCCCTAGAGTCATAGGGCAGGGGAACACTGAAGCTTTCTTT. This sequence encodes CASSPRVIGQGNTEAFF.

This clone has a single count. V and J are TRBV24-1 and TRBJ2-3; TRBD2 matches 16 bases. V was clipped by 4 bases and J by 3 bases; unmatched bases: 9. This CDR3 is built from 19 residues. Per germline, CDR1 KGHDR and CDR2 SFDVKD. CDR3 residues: CATSDPGLAGGYGTDTQYF. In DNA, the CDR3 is TGTGCCACCAGTGACCCGGGACTAGCGGGGGGGTACGGTACAGATACGCAGTATTTT.

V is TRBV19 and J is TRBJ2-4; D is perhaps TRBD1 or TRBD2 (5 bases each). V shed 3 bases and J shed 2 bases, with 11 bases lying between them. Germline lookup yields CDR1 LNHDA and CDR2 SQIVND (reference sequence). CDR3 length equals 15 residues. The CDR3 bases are TGTGCCAGTAGTATTCAGGGAGCTACCAAAAACATTCAGTACTTC. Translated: CASSIQGATKNIQYF.